Below are 18 T cell receptor beta chains sequenced from a single sample in a study of T cell responses to AZD1222 COVID-19 vaccine. Assay used: immunoSEQ multiplex PCR; TCRdb lists only in-frame clones, some missing. The table lists roughly 170,000 clones, 90% to 95% of them singletons. This specimen consisted of peripheral blood, obtained 28 days after the second AZD1222 dose. All receptors come from an adult who received the AZD1222 COVID-19 vaccine.

The rearrangement joins TRBV4-3 to TRBJ1-1; D not certain. There are 15 residues in the CDR3. In germline, CDR1 is LGHNA, CDR2 YSLEER. The ends were cut back, 0 bases at V and 3 bases at J, with 11 bases in the middle. The CDR3 nucleotides read TGCGCCAGCAGCCAAGATGGCTGGGCAGACACTGAAGCTTTCTTT. This translates into CASSQDGWADTEAFF.

The V call is TRBV19, the J call TRBJ2-2, with D possibly being TRBD2 (6 bases). V lost 7 bases to trimming and J lost 0 bases, with 9 bases between them. CDR3 length: 14 residues. Germline V lookup: CDR1 LNHDA, CDR2 SQIVND (reference sequence). The CDR3 protein is CASTRETNTGELFF. CDR3 nucleotides: TGTGCCAGTACCCGGGAGACGAACACCGGGGAGCTGTTTTTT. Complete variable domain (other parts from reference TRBV19 and TRBJ2-2): DGGITQSPKYLFRKEGQNVTLSCEQNLNHDAMYWYRQDPGQGLRLIYYSQIVNDFQKGDIAEGYSVSREKKESFPLTVTSAQKNPTAFYLCASTRETNTGELFFGEGSRLTVL.

The chain couples TRBV29-1 to TRBJ2-1; no firm D call. The CDR3 runs to 14 residues. V lost 1 base, J lost 7 bases, and 14 bases lay in between. Germline V gene sequence: CDR1 SQVTM, CDR2 ANQGSEA. CDR3: CSVEGYLNGNEQFF. Written as DNA, the CDR3 is TGCAGCGTTGAAGGTTATCTCAATGGGAATGAGCAGTTCTTC.

The chain has TRBV19 and TRBJ2-7; D gene unclear. V lost 3 bases to trimming and J lost 3 bases, with 12 bases between them. Germline CDR1 reads LNHDA; CDR2 reads SQIVND (reference sequence). The CDR3 length is 14 residues. The CDR3 loop reads CASSIPGSNYEQYF. In DNA, the CDR3 is TGTGCCAGTAGTATCCCCGGGTCGAACTACGAGCAGTACTTC.

The genes are TRBV11-3 and TRBJ2-1; 7 bases match TRBD2. This CDR3 region has 14 residues. V shed 5 bases, J shed 6 bases, and the junction held 7 bases outside the gene matches. CDR1 and CDR2 (germline): SGHNT, YENEEA. The CDR3 reads CASSMGLLSNEQFF. The CDR3 nucleotides are TGTGCCAGCAGCATGGGACTATTGAGCAATGAGCAGTTCTTC.

The V call is TRBV2, the J call TRBJ2-5; no definite D call. From germline, CDR1 is SNHLY and CDR2 FYNNEI. V lost 6 bases and J 4 bases, leaving 15 bases between the germline ends. The CDR3 is 14 amino acids. CDR3 region: CASRAGGSGETQYF. The CDR3, as DNA: TGTGCCAGCAGGGCAGGTGGTTCCGGAGAGACCCAGTACTTC.

J is TRBJ2-7 and V is TRBV5-1; 7 bases fit TRBD1. V shed 4 bases, J shed 3 bases, and the junction held 7 bases outside the gene matches. Per germline, CDR1 SGHRS and CDR2 YFSETQ. The CDR3 spans 14 residues. The CDR3 region is CASSRGQPNYEQYF. CDR3 in DNA: TGCGCCAGCAGCCGGGGACAGCCTAACTACGAGCAGTACTTC.

The gene calls are TRBV25-1 and TRBJ1-1, with unresolved D. The CDR3 spans 12 residues. CDR1 is MGHDK and CDR2 is SYGVNS in the germline V gene. V was pared by 3 bases and J by 2 bases, with 4 bases between. The CDR3 DNA reads as TGTGCCAGCAGTGACTTCAACACTGAAGCTTTCTTT. This translates into CASSDFNTEAFF. Using reference TRBV25-1 and TRBJ1-1 for the parts outside the CDR3, the full variable domain is EADIYQTPRYLVIGTGKKITLECSQTMGHDKMYWYQQDPGMELHLIHYSYGVNSTEKGDLSSESTVSRIRTEHFPLTLESARPSHTSQYLCASSDFNTEAFFGQGTRLTVV.

The rearrangement uses TRBV15 and TRBJ1-1; no reliable D call. The germline gives CDR1 LNHNV, CDR2 YYDKDF (reference sequence). Trimming stripped 0 bases from V and 0 bases from J, with 5 bases between. The CDR3 loop spans 14 amino acids. The CDR3 region is CATSRERVNTEAFF. CDR3 DNA sequence: TGTGCCACCAGCAGAGAGCGGGTGAACACTGAAGCTTTCTTT.

This clone is a singleton in its sample. The rearrangement links TRBV9 to TRBJ2-7; D remains unclear. This CDR3 has 14 residues. V lost 3 bases and J 0 bases, leaving 10 bases between the germline ends. CDR1 and CDR2 from the germline V gene are SGDLS and YYNGEE. CDR3 sequence (DNA): TGTGCCAGCAGCGCCGACCCTTCCTCCTACGAGCAGTACTTC. Translating gives CASSADPSSYEQYF.

V and J are TRBV28 and TRBJ1-1, with D unresolved. Germline values: CDR1 MDHEN, CDR2 SYDVKM. CDR3 length: 11 amino acids. Trimming stripped 8 bases from V and 4 bases from J, with 8 bases between. The CDR3 DNA reads TGTGCCAGCGGATGGGGCACTGAAGCTTTCTTT. This gives the protein CASGWGTEAFF.

The chain has TRBV7-3 and TRBJ1-5; D is perhaps TRBD1 (5 bases). V lost 0 bases and J 1 base, leaving 13 bases between the germline ends. This CDR3 has 17 residues. Germline V gene sequence: CDR1 SGHTA, CDR2 FQGTGA. CDR3: CASSLTPGRRSNQPQHF. In nucleotides, the CDR3 is TGTGCCAGCAGCTTAACCCCGGGACGGAGGAGCAATCAGCCCCAGCATTTT.

The rearrangement uses TRBV4-3 and TRBJ2-1; tentative D call: TRBD2 (5 bases). Germline V lookup: CDR1 LGHNA, CDR2 YSLEER. Deletions cut 9 bases from V and 7 bases from J, with 16 bases between. The CDR3 is made up of 13 amino acids. The CDR3 DNA is TGCGCCAGTAGTTGGGGAGTCGGAAATGAGCAGTTCTTC. As protein: CASSWGVGNEQFF.

The rearrangement joins TRBV24-1 to TRBJ2-5; 7 nucleotides match TRBD2. After removal of 6 bases from V and 5 bases from J, the junction contained 8 bases not matched to a gene. CDR3 size: 14 residues. Looked up from germline, CDR1 is KGHDR and CDR2 is SFDVKD. The CDR3 loop is CATSPGGYRETQYF. CDR3 nucleotide sequence: TGTGCCACCAGTCCCGGGGGGTATAGGGAGACCCAGTACTTC.

The chain has TRBV7-9 and TRBJ1-1, with D maybe TRBD1 (6 bases). V lost 4 bases and J 11 bases, leaving 26 bases between the germline ends. CDR3 size: 16 residues. Germline lookup yields CDR1 SEHNR and CDR2 FQNEAQ (reference sequence). CDR3 loop: CASSSPSLRGARSAFF. CDR3 nucleotides: TGTGCCAGCAGCTCACCCAGTCTACGGGGGGCGCGTTCCGCTTTCTTT.

This chain joins TRBV6-1 and TRBJ1-5; tentatively, D is TRBD1 (6 bases). V lost 3 bases and J lost 3, with 9 bases in between. Germline V lookup: CDR1 MNHNS, CDR2 SASEGT. The CDR3 totals 14 residues. The CDR3: CASSDRTANQPQHF. In nucleotides, the CDR3 is TGTGCCAGCAGTGACCGGACAGCCAATCAGCCCCAGCATTTT.

This clone was found many times. Other DNA sequences within the sample encode an identical CDR3. The chain uses TRBV14 and TRBJ1-5; D uncertain. CDR3 size: 13 residues. The ends were cut back, 0 bases at V and 5 bases at J, with 5 bases in the middle. Germline V lookup: CDR1 SGHDN, CDR2 FVKESK. Written as DNA, the CDR3 is TGTGCCAGCAGCCAAGAACGGGATCAGCCCCAGCATTTT. This translates into CASSQERDQPQHF.

The rearrangement links TRBV7-2 to TRBJ2-1, with 10 bases fitting TRBD2. After removal of 8 bases from V and 0 bases from J, the junction contained 16 bases not matched to a gene. This CDR3 is built from 19 residues. Per the germline V gene, CDR1 is SGHTA and CDR2 is FQGNSA. CDR3 loop: CASGKNPVIAGGSYNEQFF. The CDR3 DNA sequence: TGTGCCAGCGGGAAAAACCCAGTCATAGCGGGGGGCTCCTACAATGAGCAGTTCTTC.